This is a list of T cell receptor beta chains from one sample in a study of T-cell memory formation after mild COVID-19. TCRdb reanalysed the 5' RACE reads using MiXCR and keeps one entry per CDR3 protein. The sample carries 350,000 to 500,000 distinct CDR3 sequences, 20% to 25% recorded once. Input material: PBMCs or a T cell subset sorted from them (not recorded which). These receptors all come from an adult woman who had mild COVID-19 (a few samples of this study predate the infection). Cell type and time point are not known. Both conserved end residues are part of each CDR3. The D gene is left open where the match is weak. Size tells how often a clone was seen (once, few, many) or the class of an expanded clone, and some rows leave it out.

size: few; length: 13; J: TRBJ2-7; V: TRBV25-1; D: TRBD2; CDR3: CASSGGTSYEQYF; DNA: TGTGCCAGCAGTGGCGGGACTAGCTACGAGCAGTACTTC
size: few; length: 14; J: TRBJ2-7; V: TRBV20-1; D: -; CDR3: CSATSGEGDYEQYF; DNA: TGCAGTGCTACCTCAGGGGAGGGGGACTACGAGCAGTACTTC
size: -; length: 16; J: TRBJ2-6; V: TRBV5-1; D: -; CDR3: CASSLARLSGANVLTF; DNA: TGCGCCAGCAGCTTGGCCCGTCTCTCTGGGGCCAACGTCCTGACTTTC
size: few; length: 14; J: TRBJ2-7; V: TRBV3-1; D: TRBD2; CDR3: CASSQGGRVYEQYF; DNA: TGTGCCAGCAGCCAGGGAGGGAGGGTGTACGAGCAGTACTTC
size: -; length: 15; J: TRBJ2-1; V: TRBV27; D: TRBD2; CDR3: CASSWAGLGYNEQFF; DNA: TGTGCCAGCAGTTGGGCGGGACTAGGGTACAATGAGCAGTTCTTC
size: -; length: 17; J: TRBJ2-1; V: TRBV24-1; D: TRBD2; CDR3: CATSDFGGTSGEFEQFF; DNA: TGTGCCACCAGTGATTTTGGGGGGACTAGCGGGGAGTTTGAGCAGTTCTTC
size: -; length: 14; J: TRBJ2-2; V: TRBV30; D: -; CDR3: CAWSGGQNTGELFF; DNA: TGTGCCTGGAGTGGGGGACAGAACACCGGGGAGCTGTTTTTT
size: few; length: 18; J: TRBJ2-2; V: TRBV6-1; D: TRBD2; CDR3: CASRSLAGGRWDTGELFF; DNA: TGTGCCAGCAGATCCCTAGCGGGAGGTCGATGGGACACCGGGGAGCTGTTTTTT
size: few; length: 14; J: TRBJ2-2; V: TRBV20-1; D: -; CDR3: CSAGISGWAGELFF; DNA: TGCAGTGCTGGGATCTCGGGGTGGGCCGGGGAGCTGTTTTTT
size: -; length: 16; J: TRBJ2-1; V: TRBV7-7; D: TRBD2; CDR3: CASSPGGLAGSREQFF; DNA: TGTGCTAGCAGCCCCGGGGGACTAGCGGGAAGTAGGGAGCAGTTCTTC
size: -; length: 13; J: TRBJ2-2; V: TRBV20-1; D: -; CDR3: CSARDLGTGELFF; DNA: TGCAGTGCTAGAGATCTGGGGACCGGGGAGCTGTTTTTT
size: -; length: 14; J: TRBJ1-1; V: TRBV14; D: TRBD1; CDR3: CASSPSGLTGKAFF; DNA: TGTGCCAGCAGCCCTTCGGGGTTGACAGGGAAAGCTTTCTTT
size: -; length: 13; J: TRBJ2-4; V: TRBV29-1; D: -; CDR3: CSVVGVGQNIQYF; DNA: TGCAGCGTTGTTGGGGTAGGACAAAACATTCAGTACTTC
size: few; length: 12; J: TRBJ2-7; V: TRBV29-1; D: -; CDR3: CSVGRDTHEQYF; DNA: TGCAGCGTTGGGCGGGACACCCACGAGCAGTACTTC
size: -; length: 13; J: TRBJ1-1; V: TRBV5-1; D: -; CDR3: CASRRTGDTEAFF; DNA: TGCGCCAGCAGAAGGACGGGCGACACTGAAGCTTTCTTT
size: few; length: 17; J: TRBJ2-7; V: TRBV10-3; D: -; CDR3: CAISENQSGPSSYEQYF; DNA: TGTGCCATCAGTGAGAATCAGTCGGGACCCAGCTCCTACGAGCAGTACTTC
size: -; length: 16; J: TRBJ2-2; V: TRBV5-1; D: TRBD1; CDR3: CASRLIQGTNTGELFF; DNA: TGCGCCAGCAGACTAATACAGGGGACGAACACCGGGGAGCTGTTTTTT
size: -; length: 15; J: TRBJ1-5; V: TRBV12-3/TRBV12-4; D: -; CDR3: CASSLAPRANQPQHF; DNA: TGTGCCAGCAGTTTAGCGCCCAGGGCCAATCAGCCCCAGCATTTT
size: few; length: 16; J: TRBJ2-1; V: TRBV5-1; D: -; CDR3: CASSPAGLAGDNEQFF; DNA: TGCGCCAGCAGCCCAGCTGGGCTAGCCGGAGATAATGAGCAGTTCTTC
size: -; length: 17; J: TRBJ2-2; V: TRBV4-3; D: TRBD1; CDR3: CASSQVLQGPVTGELFF; DNA: TGCGCCAGCAGCCAAGTCTTACAGGGGCCGGTGACCGGGGAGCTGTTTTTT
size: few; length: 15; J: TRBJ1-1; V: TRBV5-1; D: TRBD1; CDR3: CASSAQTGVNTEAFF; DNA: TGCGCCAGCAGCGCGCAGACAGGGGTTAACACTGAAGCTTTCTTT
size: -; length: 15; J: TRBJ2-1; V: TRBV4-2; D: TRBD2; CDR3: CASSHAGGSYNEQFF; DNA: TGTGCCAGCAGCCACGCGGGGGGGTCCTACAATGAGCAGTTCTTC
size: few; length: 16; J: TRBJ2-7; V: TRBV18; D: -; CDR3: CASSPGAWAGPREQYF; DNA: TGTGCCAGCTCACCGGGGGCGTGGGCAGGGCCACGTGAGCAGTACTTC
size: few; length: 15; J: TRBJ1-1; V: TRBV7-3; D: -; CDR3: CASSLNNNVNTEAFF; DNA: TGTGCCAGCAGCTTAAATAACAACGTGAACACTGAAGCTTTCTTT
size: many; length: 13; J: TRBJ2-2; V: TRBV7-9; D: -; CDR3: CASSFRWAGELFF; DNA: TGTGCCAGCAGCTTCCGGTGGGCCGGGGAGCTGTTTTTT
size: few; length: 14; J: TRBJ1-5; V: TRBV19; D: -; CDR3: CASSAQLGNQPQHF; DNA: TGTGCCAGTAGTGCCCAGTTAGGCAATCAGCCCCAGCATTTT
size: -; length: 14; J: TRBJ2-3; V: TRBV29-1; D: -; CDR3: CSVDPGASTDTQYF; DNA: TGCAGCGTTGACCCCGGGGCCAGCACAGATACGCAGTATTTT
size: -; length: 14; J: TRBJ2-1; V: TRBV2; D: TRBD2; CDR3: CASRAGLVINEQFF; DNA: TGTGCCAGCAGAGCGGGACTAGTAATCAATGAGCAGTTCTTC
size: few; length: 13; J: TRBJ1-1; V: TRBV6-6; D: TRBD1; CDR3: CASRLTGSTEAFF; DNA: TGTGCCAGCAGACTGACAGGGTCGACTGAAGCTTTCTTT
size: -; length: 18; J: TRBJ2-3; V: TRBV19; D: -; CDR3: CAGIGCEGTASSTDTQYF; DNA: TGTGCCGGTATTGGGTGTGAGGGGACCGCGTCTAGCACAGATACGCAGTATTTT
size: -; length: 20; J: TRBJ2-1; V: TRBV7-6; D: -; CDR3: CTSSSPRYAELGRSYNEQFF; DNA: TGTACCAGCAGCTCCCCGCGCTACGCAGAACTCGGGAGATCCTACAATGAGCAGTTCTTC